Reported below is one T cell receptor (beta chain). Its antigen is currently unknown. V gave up 2 bases and J gave up 6 bases, with 11 bases separating them. Germline CDR1 SGHRS, CDR2 YFSETQ. CDR3 length: 13 residues. Assay used: immunoSEQ multiplex PCR; TCRdb lists only in-frame clones, some missing. The data contain approximately 24,000 clones, approximately 90% of them seen just once; the ten biggest clones take up about 19%. This sample was included in a study of lymphopenia after photon versus proton radiotherapy. Broader study findings: Proton therapy kept repertoires fairly stable, unlike photons, which gained effector/memory cells.

The origin of this receptor is a man between 50 and 59 years old with gastric cancer. The chain links TRBV5-1 to TRBJ1-1; perhaps TRBD1 as D (5 bases). Sequenced material: peripheral blood, taken from a patient treated with photon-based radiotherapy. This chain's CDR3 is CASSLFGGAEAFF. The DNA for the CDR3 is TGCGCCAGCAGCTTATTCGGGGGGGCTGAAGCTTTCTTT.